This T cell receptor beta chain was observed in a study of cytomegalovirus exposure and HLA in healthy donors. Study details: Earlier work reported roughly 120 million unique TCR beta sequences from about 170 million T cells.

Germline V gives CDR1 ENHRY, CDR2 SYGVKD. J gave up 2 bases and V 7 bases, and 4 bases lay outside the gene matches. This CDR3 is built from 13 residues. A multiplex PCR was run with 60 Vbeta primers and 13 Jbeta primers. Here immunoSEQ multiplex PCR was the method, and the copy in TCRdb shows in-frame clones only, minus some. The table has 120,000 to 150,000 clones, around 72% seen once. This receptor was taken from a woman between 35 and 50 years old in good health and CMV-seronegative. V is TRBV10-3 and J is TRBJ1-1, with 7 bases identical to TRBD1. The material sequenced was PBMCs. The CDR3 bases are TGTGCCATCACAGGACAGGCTAACACTGAAGCTTTCTTT. This sequence encodes CAITGQANTEAFF.